This T cell receptor (beta chain) was identified during a study of cytomegalovirus exposure and HLA in healthy donors. At the level of the study: Researchers previously reported finding fewer than 140 million unique TCR beta sequences from about 179 million T cells.

The CDR3 extends over 14 amino acids. Germline lookup yields CDR1 SGHDN and CDR2 FVKESK. The V end lost 1 base, the J end lost 1 base, and 5 bases lay between the germline ends. Use of 60 Vbeta and 13 Jbeta primers characterized the PCR. Some clones are missing from TCRdb's copy, which holds only in-frame ones; the method was immunoSEQ multiplex PCR. Of 150,000 to 200,000 clones in the sample, approximately 80% are singletons; the top ten hold more than 3.5%. General study points: According to a later analysis, donors in an Asian-associated ancestry cluster reportedly had fewer N-insertions than the roughly 720-donor mean.

This clone has just one count. Its specificity is unknown. Sequences were obtained from PBMCs. The chain links TRBV14 to TRBJ1-3; D gene ambiguous. This clonotype was sampled from a man aged 30 to 39 in good health and CMV-seropositive. CDR3 coding DNA: TGTGCCAGCAGCCAAGCGGGATCTGGAAACACCATATATTTT. Its translation is CASSQAGSGNTIYF.